These 8 T cell receptor beta chains share one sample of origin, sequenced in a study of blood T cell repertoires in COVID-19. The protocol was immunoSEQ multiplex PCR, while the TCRdb copy is restricted to in-frame clones and leaves out a portion. The data contain approximately 31,000 clones, around nine tenths of them seen just once; the ten biggest clones take up 9.5% to 15%. The specimen sequenced was peripheral blood. The receptors originated from a human donor in a cohort sampled during active COVID-19.

This rearrangement joins TRBV5-4 to TRBJ2-7; TRBD2 matches 8 bases. This CDR3 has 16 residues. V shed 3 bases and J 6 bases; nucleotides not matched to a gene: 14. The V gene's germline CDR1 is SGHNT and CDR2 YYREEE (reference sequence). CDR3 sequence reads: CASSSTRGTRGSEQYF. DNA of the CDR3: TGTGCCAGCAGCTCCACTCGCGGGACTAGGGGATCCGAGCAGTACTTC.

The chain recombines TRBV30 with TRBJ1-2; D gene uncertain. Trimming left V 3 bases short and J 6 bases short, with 5 bases between. The CDR3 has 10 residues. Germline V lookup: CDR1 GTSNPN, CDR2 SVGIG (reference sequence). The CDR3: CAWRGHGYTF. In DNA form, the CDR3 reads TGTGCCTGGAGGGGCCATGGCTACACCTTC.

V and J are TRBV4-2 and TRBJ1-5; unclear D gene. The CDR3 spans 19 residues. Trimming stripped 0 bases from V and 0 bases from J, with 18 bases between. Germline CDR1 reads LGHNA; CDR2 reads YNFKEQ. CDR3 DNA: TGTGCCAGCAGCCAAGAAGAGGTAGTCAGAACTAATAGCAATCAGCCCCAGCATTTT. This translates into CASSQEEVVRTNSNQPQHF.

The chain is built from TRBV7-6 and TRBJ2-1; 8 nucleotides match TRBD2. The trim removed 5 bases at V and 2 bases at J, leaving 5 bases unmatched. Germline V gene data show CDR1 as SGHVS and CDR2 as FNYEAQ. The CDR3 is 15 residues long. The CDR3 region is CASSASGSAYNEQFF. Written as DNA, the CDR3 is TGTGCCAGCAGCGCCAGCGGGAGCGCCTACAATGAGCAGTTCTTC.

The chain uses TRBV9 and TRBJ1-3; a weak D match, TRBD1 (5 bases). V was cut by 6 bases and J by 0 bases, with 16 bases left in between. The CDR3 has 16 amino acids. Per germline, CDR1 SGDLS and CDR2 YYNGEE. In DNA, the CDR3 is TGTGCCAGCAATCAGGGAGGATCGAGCTCTGGAAACACCATATATTTT. Translating it yields CASNQGGSSSGNTIYF. The entire variable domain, with the rest obtained from reference TRBV9 and TRBJ1-3, is as follows: DSGVTQTPKHLITATGQRVTLRCSPRSGDLSVYWYQQSLDQGLQFLIQYYNGEERAKGNILERFSAQQFPDLHSELNLSSLELGDSALYFCASNQGGSSSGNTIYFGEGSWLTVV.

J is TRBJ1-1 and V is TRBV7-2, with TRBD1 matching over 8 bases. The V gene's germline CDR1 is SGHTA and CDR2 FQGNSA. J lost 4 bases, V lost 8 bases, and 9 bases had no gene match. The CDR3 runs to 14 residues. The DNA for the CDR3 is TGTGCCAGCGGACACAGGGGGGACCCCACTGAAGCTTTCTTT. This translates into CASGHRGDPTEAFF.

This sequence joins TRBV7-9 and TRBJ1-1; TRBD1 might be the D (5 bases). With 1 base removed from V and 6 bases from J, the gap between germline ends came to 6 bases. The CDR3 has 12 amino acids. The germline V gene has CDR1 SEHNR and CDR2 FQNEAQ (reference sequence). The DNA for the CDR3 is TGTGCCAGCAGCTTAGGGGGGGCTGAAGCTTTCTTT. This encodes CASSLGGAEAFF.

The chain carries TRBV19 and TRBJ1-4; D is ambiguous. Trimming pared 5 bases from V and 8 bases from J, leaving 12 bases between. Germline-derived CDR1 and CDR2 are LNHDA and SQIVND (reference sequence). The CDR3 runs 13 residues. CDR3 sequence: CASSEGGYEKLFF. The CDR3 DNA sequence: TGTGCCAGTAGTGAGGGTGGGTACGAAAAACTGTTTTTT.